This passage covers 27 T cell receptor beta chains from one sample sequenced in a study of TIL therapy for anti-PD-1-resistant metastatic lung cancer. Time point specified: pre-treatment sample, taken before nivolumab and TIL therapy. Sequencing used immunoSEQ v3. Measured with immunoSEQ multiplex PCR; TCRdb has only the in-frame clones, and not every one. There are about 14,000 clones in the sample; 86% occur only once, and 0.65% to 0.9% lies in the top ten. The source material was blood, sampled at baseline. The receptors shown here come from a person aged 25 to 80 with non-small cell lung cancer.

The chain carries TRBV4-2 and TRBJ2-5; D is unclear. V lost 1 base and J lost 2, with 5 bases in between. The length of the CDR3 is 13 residues. CDR1 LGHNA and CDR2 YNFKEQ come from the germline V gene. The CDR3 sequence is CASSQVQQETQYF. Here the CDR3 DNA reads TGTGCCAGCAGCCAAGTACAGCAAGAGACCCAGTACTTC.

The chain carries TRBV10-3 and TRBJ2-5, with 8 bases fitting TRBD2. The V gene end was trimmed by 10 bases and the J gene end by 5 bases; junction bases not matched to a gene: 6. This CDR3 contains 12 residues. From germline, CDR1 is ENHRY and CDR2 SYGVKD. As DNA, the CDR3 is TGTGCCACGGGGACTAGTGTGGAGACCCAGTACTTC. It translates to CATGTSVETQYF.

Only one count was recorded for this clone. The chain uses TRBV5-5 and TRBJ2-1, with TRBD2 identical over 9 bases. CDR1 and CDR2 from the germline V gene are SGHKS and YYEKEE (reference sequence). The CDR3 covers 15 residues. Trimming removed 3 bases from V and 3 bases from J; junction bases left unmatched: 4. CDR3 loop: CASSSGLALYNEQFF. In DNA, the CDR3 is TGTGCCAGCAGCTCGGGACTAGCCCTCTACAATGAGCAGTTCTTC.

This chain connects TRBV19 to TRBJ1-5; possibly TRBD1 for D (5 bases). V lost 4 bases, J lost 6 bases, and 16 bases lay in between. CDR1 and CDR2 (germline): LNHDA, SQIVND (reference sequence). The CDR3 is 15 amino acids. CDR3 sequence reads: CASSTGLLGGQPQHF. CDR3 nucleotides: TGTGCCAGTAGTACGGGACTCCTGGGGGGTCAGCCCCAGCATTTT.

This clone appeared a few times. This chain links TRBV19 with TRBJ1-1; D gene uncertain. Trimming left V 3 bases short and J 6 bases short, with 5 bases between. The germline V gene has CDR1 LNHDA and CDR2 SQIVND (reference sequence). The length of the CDR3 is 11 residues. DNA for the CDR3: TGTGCCAGTAGTATGTCGGCTGAAGCTTTCTTT. It is translated as CASSMSAEAFF.

The V and J genes are TRBV5-5 and TRBJ2-3, with a tentative D call TRBD1 (5 bases). The CDR3 runs 15 residues. CDR1 is SGHKS and CDR2 is YYEKEE in the germline V gene (reference sequence). Trimming stripped 2 bases from V and 0 bases from J, with 10 bases between. The CDR3 region has the DNA TGTGCCAGCAGCTTAAGTCCAGGGAGCACAGATACGCAGTATTTT. Its translation is CASSLSPGSTDTQYF.

The chain joins TRBV5-1 to TRBJ2-6; TRBD1 agrees at 8 bases. This CDR3 spans 18 amino acids. Per germline, CDR1 SGHRS and CDR2 YFSETQ. Unmatched junction bases numbered 7, after V lost 0 bases and J lost 2 bases. This CDR3 is CASSLAPGGGTGANVLTF. The CDR3 nucleotides are TGCGCCAGCAGCTTGGCCCCAGGGGGCGGAACTGGGGCCAACGTCCTGACTTTC.

This clone has just a few counts. The V call is TRBV9, the J call TRBJ2-3; the match to TRBD2 covers 8 bases. V lost 4 bases to trimming and J lost 3 bases; unmatched junction nucleotides: 7. This CDR3 is built from 15 residues. In germline, CDR1 is SGDLS, CDR2 YYNGEE. CDR3 amino acids: CASSLSGISTDTQYF. CDR3 sequence (DNA): TGTGCCAGCAGCCTTAGCGGGATTAGTACAGATACGCAGTATTTT.

The V and J genes are TRBV19 and TRBJ2-4, with D perhaps assigned TRBD1 or TRBD2 (5 bases each). V was shortened by 10 bases and J by 4 bases, with 11 bases between the two germline ends. This CDR3 spans 12 amino acids. CDR1 LNHDA and CDR2 SQIVND come from the germline V gene (reference sequence). Here the CDR3 reads CANKGTKNIQYF. The CDR3 coding sequence is TGTGCCAATAAAGGGACGAAAAACATTCAGTACTTC.

This chain links TRBV11-3 with TRBJ2-2; D might be TRBD2 (6 bases). The germline gives CDR1 SGHNT, CDR2 YENEEA. Trimming cost V 3 bases and J 0 bases, with 17 bases left between them. The CDR3 is 18 amino acids. The CDR3 sequence: CASSLTYWTTSNTGELFF. As DNA, the CDR3 is TGTGCCAGCAGCTTGACCTATTGGACTACCTCGAACACCGGGGAGCTGTTTTTT.

V and J are TRBV5-1 and TRBJ2-2; 7 nucleotides line up with TRBD2. Germline CDR1 reads SGHRS; CDR2 reads YFSETQ. CDR3 length: 16 residues. Germline trimming cut 3 bases from V and 2 bases from J; bases unmatched to any gene: 7. This CDR3 reads CASSSLIAGNTGELFF. CDR3 DNA: TGCGCCAGCAGCTCTCTGATAGCGGGTAACACCGGGGAGCTGTTTTTT.

This chain joins TRBV28 and TRBJ2-1, with TRBD2 matching over 8 bases. With 3 bases clipped from V and 2 bases from J, the junction kept 6 bases outside the gene matches. Germline CDR1 MDHEN, CDR2 SYDVKM. This CDR3 has 16 amino acids. As DNA, the CDR3 is TGTGCCAGCAGTTTGGGTAGCGGGACTACCTACAATGAGCAGTTCTTC. Its protein is CASSLGSGTTYNEQFF.

V is TRBV19 and J is TRBJ1-5; a weak D match, TRBD1 (5 bases). Per the germline V gene, CDR1 is LNHDA and CDR2 is SQIVND (reference sequence). The V end lost 7 bases, the J end lost 2 bases, and 9 bases lay between the germline ends. There are 13 residues in the CDR3. In DNA form, the CDR3 reads TGTGCCAGTAAAATACAGGGCAATCAGCCCCAGCATTTT. Amino acids: CASKIQGNQPQHF.

V gene TRBV5-1 combines with J gene TRBJ2-3, with 9 bases that match TRBD2. The CDR3 totals 18 residues. V was pared by 7 bases and J by 1 base, with 16 bases of the junction left unmatched. From germline, CDR1 is SGHRS and CDR2 YFSETQ. Written as DNA, the CDR3 is TGCGCCAGCGCACCGACTGGCGGGGGGGCATTTGGCACAGATACGCAGTATTTT. It translates to CASAPTGGGAFGTDTQYF.

This clone was observed a handful of times. The V gene is TRBV14, the J gene TRBJ1-2; D may be TRBD1 (6 bases). The CDR3 runs to 15 residues. Germline CDR1 reads SGHDN; CDR2 reads FVKESK. Trimming removed 5 bases at V and 7 bases at J, with 20 bases between. The CDR3 DNA follows: TGTGCCAGCAGCTTACTTGCCACAACAGGGTTTGGCTACACCTTC. It encodes CASSLLATTGFGYTF.

The chain joins TRBV5-1 to TRBJ2-1, with 9 bases fitting TRBD2. With V trimmed by 0 bases and J by 5 bases, 18 bases remained unmatched. The CDR3 extends over 20 amino acids. Germline V CDR1 and CDR2: SGHRS, YFSETQ. The CDR3 DNA sequence: TGCGCCAGCAGCTTGGGGTTTCCGGCAGCTAGCGGGATCTGGGACAATGAGCAGTTCTTC. Amino acid sequence: CASSLGFPAASGIWDNEQFF.

The CDR3 DNA follows: TGCAGCGGTCGGGACTTGAGGGGCGGGGAGCAGTTCTTC. Amino acids: CSGRDLRGGEQFF. The rearrangement joins TRBV29-1 to TRBJ2-1, with D maybe TRBD2 (6 bases). CDR1 SQVTM and CDR2 ANQGSEA come from the germline V gene. This CDR3 contains 13 residues. With 7 bases removed from V and 10 bases from J, the gap between germline ends came to 20 bases.

A single count supports this clone. The genes are TRBV7-9 and TRBJ2-1; 11 bases are shared with TRBD2. This CDR3 is built from 15 residues. The V gene end was trimmed by 5 bases and the J gene end by 4 bases; junction bases not matched to a gene: 4. CDR1 is SEHNR, CDR2 FQNEAQ, per germline (reference sequence). The CDR3 nucleotides read TGTGCCAGCAGCCAGGGACTAGCGGTTTACAATGAGCAGTTCTTC. It specifies CASSQGLAVYNEQFF.

The chain carries TRBV30 and TRBJ1-2, with a weak D call TRBD1 (5 bases). The V gene's germline CDR1 is GTSNPN and CDR2 SVGIG (reference sequence). The CDR3 extends over 14 amino acids. The ends were cut back, 2 bases at V and 0 bases at J, with 10 bases in the middle. This CDR3 is CAWSKGRANYGYTF. CDR3 bases: TGTGCCTGGAGTAAGGGCAGGGCTAACTATGGCTACACCTTC.

The V gene is TRBV7-7, the J gene TRBJ2-1; D perhaps matches TRBD1 (6 bases). V lost 5 bases to trimming and J lost 0 bases, with 14 bases between them. CDR1 and CDR2 (germline): SSHAT, FNYEAQ (reference sequence). The CDR3 extends over 16 amino acids. In nucleotides, the CDR3 is TGTGCCAGCAGCCTATCCACAGGGAGCTCCTACAATGAGCAGTTCTTC. This gives the protein CASSLSTGSSYNEQFF. Based on the CDR3 plus reference TRBV7-7 and TRBJ2-1, the full variable domain is GAGVSQSPRYKVTKRGQDVTLRCDPISSHATLYWYQQALGQGPEFLTYFNYEAQPDKSGLPSDRFSAERPEGSISTLTIQRTEQRDSAMYRCASSLSTGSSYNEQFFGPGTRLTVL.

The genes are TRBV9 and TRBJ2-1; 8 nucleotides line up with TRBD2. Germline CDR1 and CDR2: SGDLS and YYNGEE. Trimming at V came to 7 bases and at J to 5 bases, leaving 14 bases not matched to a gene. The CDR3 covers 16 residues. The DNA for the CDR3 is TGTGCCAGCCCGGCGGGGGGCCGTTTCTTCAACAATGAGCAGTTCTTC. Its protein product is CASPAGGRFFNNEQFF.

J is TRBJ2-7 and V is TRBV7-2, with TRBD1 identical over 7 bases. After removal of 1 base from V and 5 bases from J, the junction contained 8 bases not matched to a gene. The germline gives CDR1 SGHTA, CDR2 FQGNSA. The CDR3 extends over 15 amino acids. CDR3: CASSLEATGWNEQYF. The CDR3 region has the DNA TGTGCCAGCAGCTTAGAGGCGACAGGGTGGAACGAGCAGTACTTC. Full variable domain (outside the CDR3, taken from reference TRBV7-2 and TRBJ2-7): GAGVSQSPSNKVTEKGKDVELRCDPISGHTALYWYRQSLGQGLEFLIYFQGNSAPDKSGLPSDRFSAERTGGSVSTLTIQRTQQEDSAVYLCASSLEATGWNEQYFGPGTRLTVT.

The CDR3 is CASSWGSHEQFF. CDR3 coding DNA: TGTGCCAGCAGTTGGGGGTCTCATGAGCAGTTCTTC. This chain uses TRBV25-1 with TRBJ2-1; D assignment may be TRBD1 or TRBD2 (5 bases each). V lost 5 bases, J lost 8 bases, and 10 bases lay in between. Germline assignment: CDR1 MGHDK and CDR2 SYGVNS. The CDR3 runs 12 residues.

The chain has TRBV4-3 and TRBJ2-3; a weak D match, TRBD1 (6 bases). Germline CDR1 is LGHNA and CDR2 is YSLEER. The germline V and J ends were trimmed by 0 bases and 2 bases, with 15 bases remaining between them. The CDR3 length is 17 residues. CDR3: CASSQDMRQDATDTQYF. CDR3 DNA sequence: TGCGCCAGCAGCCAAGATATGCGACAGGACGCCACAGATACGCAGTATTTT.

V gene TRBV9 combines with J gene TRBJ2-2; D not resolved. The CDR3 length is 12 residues. CDR1 and CDR2 from the germline V gene are SGDLS and YYNGEE. V gave up 7 bases and J gave up 5 bases, with 9 bases separating them. Here the CDR3 DNA reads TGTGCCAGCGGCGAGAGGACCGGGGAGCTGTTTTTT. Translation gives CASGERTGELFF.

The chain combines TRBV11-1 with TRBJ2-7; no clear D. Germline-derived CDR1 and CDR2 are SGHAT and FQDESV (reference sequence). V was cut by 5 bases and J by 6 bases, with 11 bases left in between. This CDR3 spans 12 amino acids. The CDR3 here is CASSASWGEQYV. The CDR3 DNA reads TGTGCCAGCAGCGCGAGTTGGGGCGAGCAGTACGTC.

The table lists this clone with a count of one. The genes are TRBV4-1 and TRBJ2-3, with 7 bases matching TRBD1. V dropped 4 bases and J dropped 3; count of bases not matched to a gene: 7. This CDR3 has 15 residues. CDR1 is MGHRA, CDR2 YSYEKL, per germline. As DNA, the CDR3 is TGCGCCAGCAGCCGAGGGGGCGTAGGGACAGATACGCAGTATTTT. Protein: CASSRGGVGTDTQYF.